Included here is one TCR beta chain sequence, with context. Its antigen is not identified. Trimming shortened V by 6 bases and J by 3 bases, and 32 bases separated the two germline ends. The CDR3 extends over 20 amino acids. The germline CDR1 and CDR2 sequences are LGHNA and YSLEER. A process of 5'RACE template switching, which added a universal primer site and UMIs, was used to make TCR cDNA. Via MiXCR, TCRdb re-called the 5' RACE reads, giving one row per CDR3 protein. Of almost 600,000 distinct CDR3 sequences listed, approximately 15% are singletons. This entry belongs to a study of T cells after yellow fever vaccination. Findings and caveats of the study: Among all clonotypes, a small share was observed in both CD4 and CD8 compartments. There was a possibility that FACS-sorted repertoires contained abundant clonotypes contaminating from the bulk population. Detected again after the booster were most primary-vaccination clones, at 95% to 97% CD4 and about 90% CD8.

The sample was PBMCs, taken on the day of the yellow fever booster vaccination. This sequence originates from a man aged 25 to 45 who received the YFV17D yellow fever vaccine. The chain employs TRBV4-3 and TRBJ2-5; D is possibly TRBD2 (6 bases). The DNA of the CDR3 is TGCGCCAGCAGGCCCAGATGGGAGGTGCGGGCAGGGAACGAAAAAGAGACCCAGTACTTC. Its protein product is CASRPRWEVRAGNEKETQYF.